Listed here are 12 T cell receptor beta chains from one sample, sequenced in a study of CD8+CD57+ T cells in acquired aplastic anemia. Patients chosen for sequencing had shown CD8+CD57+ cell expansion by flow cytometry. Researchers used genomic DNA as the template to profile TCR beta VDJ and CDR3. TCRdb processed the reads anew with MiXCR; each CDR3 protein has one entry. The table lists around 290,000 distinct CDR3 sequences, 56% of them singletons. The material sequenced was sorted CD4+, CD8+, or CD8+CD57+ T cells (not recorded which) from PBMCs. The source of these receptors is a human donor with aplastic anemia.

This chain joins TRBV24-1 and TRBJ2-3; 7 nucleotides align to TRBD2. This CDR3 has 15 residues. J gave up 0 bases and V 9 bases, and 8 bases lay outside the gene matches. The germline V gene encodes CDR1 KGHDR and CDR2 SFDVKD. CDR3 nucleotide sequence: TGTGCCACCGCCTGGGGGGGGTTTAGCACAGATACGCAGTATTTT. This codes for CATAWGGFSTDTQYF.

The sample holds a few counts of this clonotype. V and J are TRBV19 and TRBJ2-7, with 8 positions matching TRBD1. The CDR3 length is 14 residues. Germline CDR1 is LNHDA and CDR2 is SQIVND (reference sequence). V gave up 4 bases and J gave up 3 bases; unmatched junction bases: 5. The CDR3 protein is CASSTPGQVYEQYF. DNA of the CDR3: TGTGCCAGTAGTACCCCGGGACAGGTCTACGAGCAGTACTTC.

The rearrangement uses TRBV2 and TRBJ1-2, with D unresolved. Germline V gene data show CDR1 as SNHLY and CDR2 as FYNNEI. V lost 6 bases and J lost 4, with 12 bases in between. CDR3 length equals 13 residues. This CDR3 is CASSAADFYGYTF. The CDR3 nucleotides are TGTGCCAGCAGCGCCGCCGACTTCTATGGCTACACCTTC.

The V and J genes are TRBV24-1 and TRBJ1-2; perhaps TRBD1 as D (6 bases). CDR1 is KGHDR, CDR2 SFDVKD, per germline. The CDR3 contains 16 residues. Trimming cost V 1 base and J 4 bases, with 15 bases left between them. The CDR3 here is CATSDLWDNSIYGYTF. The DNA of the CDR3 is TGTGCCACCAGTGATTTATGGGACAACTCGATCTATGGCTACACCTTC.

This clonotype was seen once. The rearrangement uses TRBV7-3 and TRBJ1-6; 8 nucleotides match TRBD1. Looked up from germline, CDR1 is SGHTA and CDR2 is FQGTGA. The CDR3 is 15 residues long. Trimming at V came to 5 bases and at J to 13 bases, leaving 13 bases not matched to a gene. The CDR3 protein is CASSLKGGQGHPLHF. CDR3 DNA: TGTGCCAGCAGCCTTAAGGGCGGACAGGGCCATCCCCTCCACTTT.

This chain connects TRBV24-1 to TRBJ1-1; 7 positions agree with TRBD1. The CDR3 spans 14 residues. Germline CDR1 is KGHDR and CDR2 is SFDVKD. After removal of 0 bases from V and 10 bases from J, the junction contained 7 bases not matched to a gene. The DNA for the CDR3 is TGTGCCACCAGTGATTTGCACAGGGGATGTATAGCTTTCTTT. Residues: CATSDLHRGCIAFF.

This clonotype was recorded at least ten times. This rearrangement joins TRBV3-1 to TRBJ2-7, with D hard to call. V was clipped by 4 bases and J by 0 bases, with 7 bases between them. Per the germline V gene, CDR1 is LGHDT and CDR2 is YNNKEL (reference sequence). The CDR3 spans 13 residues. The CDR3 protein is CASSPYSSYEQYF. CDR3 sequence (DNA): TGTGCCAGCAGCCCATATTCCTCCTACGAGCAGTACTTC.

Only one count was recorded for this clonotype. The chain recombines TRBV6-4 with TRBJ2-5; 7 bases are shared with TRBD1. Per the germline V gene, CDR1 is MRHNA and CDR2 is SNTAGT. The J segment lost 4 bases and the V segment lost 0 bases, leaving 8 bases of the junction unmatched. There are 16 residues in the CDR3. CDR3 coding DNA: TGTGCCAGCAGTGACTCGATCAGGGGGTCGGTAGAGACCCAGTACTTC. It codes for CASSDSIRGSVETQYF.

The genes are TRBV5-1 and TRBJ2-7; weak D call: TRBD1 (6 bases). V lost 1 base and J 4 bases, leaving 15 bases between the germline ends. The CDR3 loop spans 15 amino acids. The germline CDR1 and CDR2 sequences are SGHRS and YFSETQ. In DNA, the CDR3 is TGCGCCAGCAGCTTGCATCAGGGGCTCCGATACGAGCAGTACTTC. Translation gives CASSLHQGLRYEQYF.

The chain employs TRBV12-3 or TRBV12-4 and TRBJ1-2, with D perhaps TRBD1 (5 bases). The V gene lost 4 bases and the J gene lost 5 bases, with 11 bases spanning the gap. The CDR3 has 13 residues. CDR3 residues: CASSWRQPYGYTF. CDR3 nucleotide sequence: TGTGCCAGCAGTTGGCGACAGCCTTATGGCTACACCTTC.

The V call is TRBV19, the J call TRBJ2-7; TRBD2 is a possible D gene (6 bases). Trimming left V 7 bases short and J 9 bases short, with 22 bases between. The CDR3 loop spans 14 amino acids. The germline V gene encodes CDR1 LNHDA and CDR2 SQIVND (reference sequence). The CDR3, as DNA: TGTGCCAGTAATCAGGGACTCGACGGGGGATGGCAGTACTTC. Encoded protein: CASNQGLDGGWQYF.

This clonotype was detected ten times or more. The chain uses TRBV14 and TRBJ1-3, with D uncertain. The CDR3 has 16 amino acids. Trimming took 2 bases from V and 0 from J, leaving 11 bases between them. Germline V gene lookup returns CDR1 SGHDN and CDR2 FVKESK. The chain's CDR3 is CASSQLGTGSGNTIYF. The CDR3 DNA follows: TGTGCCAGCAGCCAACTGGGAACCGGCTCTGGAAACACCATATATTTT.